This T cell receptor beta chain was documented in a study of T-cell reconstitution after alpha-beta-depleted transplantation in children. Preparation of the TCRbeta library used unique molecular identifiers. MiXCR was run by TCRdb on the PCR reads, yielding one entry per CDR3 protein. The table has over 400,000 distinct CDR3 sequences, around 12% seen once; the top ten hold less than 6.5%. This clonotype was seen more than once but under ten times. V gave up 8 bases and J gave up 2 bases; unmatched junction bases: 5. The CDR3 consists of 13 residues. The V gene's germline CDR1 is MNHNS and CDR2 SASEGT.

The sequenced sample was PBMCs from the stem cell graft donor, obtained from the stem cell graft. The source of this sequence is a human donor who donated a stem cell graft to a child with combined immunodeficiency. This chain joins TRBV6-1 and TRBJ2-5, with TRBD1 identical over 7 bases. This chain's CDR3 is CASHLTGQETQYF. CDR3 DNA sequence: TGTGCCAGCCACCTGACAGGGCAAGAGACCCAGTACTTC.